What follows are 14 T cell receptor beta chains derived from one specimen sequenced in a study of T cell changes during pregnancy in multiple sclerosis. Libraries were prepared by immunoSEQ multiplex PCR; TCRdb keeps only in-frame clonotypes and omits some of them. The sample contains fewer than 15,000 clones, roughly 90% of which appear only once. The sample consisted of CD8+ T cells from peripheral blood mononuclear cells, taken in the first trimester of pregnancy. These TCRs come from a female donor with multiple sclerosis, enrolled in a pregnancy study.

The rearrangement joins TRBV30 to TRBJ1-2; 9 nucleotides match TRBD1. CDR1 and CDR2 from the germline V gene are GTSNPN and SVGIG (reference sequence). The CDR3 spans 13 residues. The ends lost 8 bases at V and 3 bases at J; junction bases unmatched: 7. The CDR3 sequence: CARDREFDYGYTF. Written as DNA, the CDR3 is TGTGCCCGGGACAGGGAGTTTGACTATGGCTACACCTTC.

This chain links TRBV4-1 with TRBJ2-6; D may be TRBD1 (6 bases). V was pared by 8 bases and J by 4 bases, with 27 bases between. Germline V gives CDR1 MGHRA, CDR2 YSYEKL. The CDR3 runs 19 residues. Here the CDR3 reads CASRRMDSTLEYGANVLTF. The CDR3 coding sequence is TGCGCCAGCCGGAGAATGGACAGTACTCTCGAATACGGGGCCAACGTCCTGACTTTC.

The V and J genes are TRBV6-6 and TRBJ2-3, with D possibly matching TRBD2 (6 bases). Germline V gene sequence: CDR1 MNHNY, CDR2 SVGAGI (reference sequence). The CDR3 runs 14 residues. Trimming removed 8 bases at V and 8 bases at J, with 20 bases between. The CDR3 DNA is TGTGCCAGCGCAGTCGCCGGGGACTCGGGTACGCAGTATTTT. It specifies CASAVAGDSGTQYF.

The chain has TRBV6-1 and TRBJ1-3; D gene uncertain. The CDR3 consists of 14 residues. V was clipped by 2 bases and J by 1 base, with 6 bases between them. Germline V gene lookup returns CDR1 MNHNS and CDR2 SASEGT. The CDR3 protein is CASSEHSSGNTIYF. Here the CDR3 DNA reads TGTGCCAGCAGTGAACACTCTTCTGGAAACACCATATATTTT.

The chain uses TRBV4-1 and TRBJ2-7; the match to TRBD1 covers 9 bases. V lost 3 bases to trimming and J lost 5 bases; unmatched junction nucleotides: 8. Germline values: CDR1 MGHRA, CDR2 YSYEKL. The CDR3 length is 15 residues. CDR3: CASSHVGTGFHEQYF. CDR3 bases: TGCGCCAGCAGCCATGTCGGGACAGGGTTCCACGAGCAGTACTTC.

The chain joins TRBV6-5 to TRBJ1-1; 9 bases are shared with TRBD1. CDR3 length: 13 amino acids. Unmatched junction bases numbered 2, after V lost 5 bases and J lost 4 bases. CDR1 is MNHEY and CDR2 is SVGAGI in the germline V gene. CDR3: CASSGTGSTEAFF. The CDR3 region has the DNA TGTGCCAGCAGTGGGACAGGGAGCACTGAAGCTTTCTTT.

This clone has just one count. The rearrangement joins TRBV6-5 to TRBJ2-4, with D possibly matching TRBD1 (5 bases). The V and J ends lost 2 bases and 8 bases respectively, with 16 bases between them. There are 15 residues in the CDR3. Germline CDR1 reads MNHEY; CDR2 reads SVGAGI. CDR3 coding DNA: TGTGCCAGCAGTTACGGTTACGGTCTCAGGGACATTCAGTACTTC. Its protein is CASSYGYGLRDIQYF.

This rearrangement joins TRBV4-1 to TRBJ1-1; 10 positions agree with TRBD1. The CDR3 covers 14 residues. CDR1 is MGHRA, CDR2 YSYEKL, per germline. V was pared by 3 bases and J by 10 bases, with 8 bases of the junction left unmatched. In DNA form, the CDR3 reads TGCGCCAGCAGCCAGAGGGGGACAGGGGCTGGAGCTTTCTTT. It is translated as CASSQRGTGAGAFF.

This rearrangement joins TRBV27 to TRBJ2-7; tentatively, D is TRBD2 (6 bases). The V end was cut by 4 bases, the J end by 3 bases, with 13 bases between. The CDR3 has 14 amino acids. Per germline, CDR1 MNHEY and CDR2 SMNVEV (reference sequence). Written as DNA, the CDR3 is TGTGCCAGCAGTTCCGTCGACGGGGGCTACGAGCAGTACTTC. It translates to CASSSVDGGYEQYF.

The chain has TRBV9 and TRBJ2-4, with 7 positions matching TRBD2. Germline-derived CDR1 and CDR2 are SGDLS and YYNGEE. There are 15 residues in the CDR3. V was pared by 4 bases and J by 1 base, with 5 bases of the junction left unmatched. The CDR3 reads CASSPDGGAKNIQYF. The CDR3 nucleotides are TGTGCCAGCAGCCCAGACGGGGGGGCCAAAAACATTCAGTACTTC.

This chain connects TRBV5-3 to TRBJ1-1; D gene uncertain. TRBV5-3 is reported as an ORF; its role is uncertain. The CDR3 is made up of 17 amino acids. V was shortened by 4 bases and J by 4 bases, with 23 bases between the two germline ends. The CDR3 bases are TGTGCCAGAAGCCAATCCGGCCCCTCAGGAACACTCACTGAAGCTTTCTTT. Its translation is CARSQSGPSGTLTEAFF.

The chain is built from TRBV4-2 and TRBJ1-6; D is uncertain. CDR3 length: 16 amino acids. Trimming left V 0 bases short and J 6 bases short, with 12 bases between. Germline values: CDR1 LGHNA, CDR2 YNFKEQ. The DNA for the CDR3 is TGTGCCAGCAGCCAAGATCTGAGGCTTCTTAATTCACCCCTCCACTTT. Its protein product is CASSQDLRLLNSPLHF.

The CDR3 spells CASSLLPGLAGEQYF. CDR3 DNA sequence: TGTGCCAGCAGCCTACTACCGGGACTAGCGGGCGAGCAGTACTTC. V is TRBV9 and J is TRBJ2-7; 12 bases align to TRBD2. After removal of 4 bases from V and 6 bases from J, the junction contained 8 bases not matched to a gene. There are 15 residues in the CDR3. Looked up from germline, CDR1 is SGDLS and CDR2 is YYNGEE.

This clone was recorded only once. The chain links TRBV13 to TRBJ2-2, with TRBD1 as a possible D gene (6 bases). CDR3 size: 14 residues. Trimming shortened V by 2 bases and J by 6 bases, and 10 bases separated the two germline ends. CDR1 and CDR2 (germline): PRHDT, FYEKMQ (reference sequence). CDR3 sequence: CASSLQGKAGELFF. In DNA, the CDR3 is TGTGCCAGCAGCTTACAGGGGAAGGCCGGGGAGCTGTTTTTT. Drawing the rest from reference TRBV13 and TRBJ2-2, the complete variable domain is AAGVIQSPRHLIKEKRETATLKCYPIPRHDTVYWYQQGPGQDPQFLISFYEKMQSDKGSIPDRFSAQQFSDYHSELNMSSLELGDSALYFCASSLQGKAGELFFGEGSRLTVL.